This T cell receptor (beta chain) was found in a study of cytomegalovirus exposure and HLA in healthy donors. A multiplex PCR was run with 60 Vbeta primers and 13 Jbeta primers. Some clones are missing from TCRdb's copy, which holds only in-frame ones; the method was immunoSEQ multiplex PCR. This repertoire shows just over 95,000 clones, 75% to 85% found once; its top ten account for about 5%. V was trimmed by 0 bases and J by 2 bases, leaving 9 bases between them. Germline CDR1 is SGHRS and CDR2 is YFSETQ. CDR3 length: 14 amino acids. The sequencing sample was made of PBMCs. The gene calls are TRBV5-1 and TRBJ2-7; D is uncertain. The TCR comes from a middle-aged woman in good health and CMV-seronegative. CDR3 DNA: TGCGCCAGCAGCTTGGAACAGCAAACCTACGAGCAGTACTTC. This encodes CASSLEQQTYEQYF.